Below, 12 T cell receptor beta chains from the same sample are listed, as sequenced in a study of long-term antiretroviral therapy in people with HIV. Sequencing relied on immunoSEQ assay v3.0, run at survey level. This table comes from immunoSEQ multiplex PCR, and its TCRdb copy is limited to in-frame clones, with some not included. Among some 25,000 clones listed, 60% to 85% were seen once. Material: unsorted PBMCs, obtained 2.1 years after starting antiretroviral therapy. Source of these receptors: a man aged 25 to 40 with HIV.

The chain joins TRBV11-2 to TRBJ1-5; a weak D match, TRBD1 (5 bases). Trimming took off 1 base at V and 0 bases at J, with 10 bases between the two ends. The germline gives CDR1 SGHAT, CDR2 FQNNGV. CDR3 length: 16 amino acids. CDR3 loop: CASSLAPGVSNQPQHF. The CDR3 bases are TGTGCCAGCAGCTTAGCGCCGGGGGTTAGCAATCAGCCCCAGCATTTT. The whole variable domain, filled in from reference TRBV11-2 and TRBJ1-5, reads EAGVAQSPRYKIIEKRQSVAFWCNPISGHATLYWYQQILGQGPKLLIQFQNNGVVDDSQLPKDRFSAERLKGVDSTLKIQPAKLEDSAVYLCASSLAPGVSNQPQHFGDGTRLSIL.

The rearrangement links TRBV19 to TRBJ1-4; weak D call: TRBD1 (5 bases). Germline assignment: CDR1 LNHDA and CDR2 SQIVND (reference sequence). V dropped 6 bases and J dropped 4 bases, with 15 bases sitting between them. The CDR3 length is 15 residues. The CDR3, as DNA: TGTGCCAGTAGAACAGAAGGGGATCTTAATGAAAAACTGTTTTTT. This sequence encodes CASRTEGDLNEKLFF.

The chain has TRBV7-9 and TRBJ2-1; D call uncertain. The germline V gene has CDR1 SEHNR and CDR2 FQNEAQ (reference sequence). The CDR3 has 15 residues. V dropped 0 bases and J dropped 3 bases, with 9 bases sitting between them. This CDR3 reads CASSLAPALYNEQFF. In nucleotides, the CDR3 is TGTGCCAGCAGCTTAGCGCCTGCCCTCTACAATGAGCAGTTCTTC.

The CDR3 sequence: CASSFNWGEQYF. CDR3 in DNA: TGTGCCAGCAGCTTCAATTGGGGCGAGCAGTACTTC. The J gene is TRBJ2-7, the V gene TRBV28, with D unclear. The V gene lost 6 bases and the J gene lost 6 bases, with 12 bases spanning the gap. Germline values: CDR1 MDHEN, CDR2 SYDVKM. The CDR3 contains 12 residues.

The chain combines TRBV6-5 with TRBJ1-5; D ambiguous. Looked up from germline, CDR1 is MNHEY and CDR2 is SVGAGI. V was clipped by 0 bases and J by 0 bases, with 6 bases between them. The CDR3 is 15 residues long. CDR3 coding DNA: TGTGCCAGCAGTTACTCGATCAGTAGCAATCAGCCCCAGCATTTT. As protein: CASSYSISSNQPQHF.

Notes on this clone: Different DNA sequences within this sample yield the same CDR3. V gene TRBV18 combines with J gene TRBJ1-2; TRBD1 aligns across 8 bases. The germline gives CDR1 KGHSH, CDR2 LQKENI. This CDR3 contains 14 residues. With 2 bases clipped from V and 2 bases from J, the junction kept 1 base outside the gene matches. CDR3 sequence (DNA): TGTGCCAGCTCACCAAGGACAGGGAACTATGGCTACACCTTC. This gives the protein CASSPRTGNYGYTF.

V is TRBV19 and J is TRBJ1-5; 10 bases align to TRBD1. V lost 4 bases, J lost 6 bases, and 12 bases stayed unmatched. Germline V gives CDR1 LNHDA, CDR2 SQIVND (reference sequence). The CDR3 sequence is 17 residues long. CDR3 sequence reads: CASSNEKGQGRIQPQHF. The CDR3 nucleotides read TGTGCCAGTAGTAACGAGAAGGGACAGGGGAGGATTCAGCCCCAGCATTTT.

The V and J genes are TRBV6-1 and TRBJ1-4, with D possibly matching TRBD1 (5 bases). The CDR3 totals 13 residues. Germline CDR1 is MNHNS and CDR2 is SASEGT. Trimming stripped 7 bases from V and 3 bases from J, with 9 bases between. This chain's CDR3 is CASKGGANEKLFF. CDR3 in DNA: TGTGCCAGCAAGGGAGGGGCTAATGAAAAACTGTTTTTT.

The CDR3 nucleotides are TGTGCCAGCAGTTTATTTGGGTTGAGACAACCCGTCTCTGGGGCCAACGTCCTGACTTTC. It is translated as CASSLFGLRQPVSGANVLTF. The V call is TRBV27, the J call TRBJ2-6; D gene unclear. Germline V CDR1 and CDR2: MNHEY, SMNVEV (reference sequence). The CDR3 runs 20 residues. V was cut by 1 base and J by 0 bases, with 19 bases left in between.

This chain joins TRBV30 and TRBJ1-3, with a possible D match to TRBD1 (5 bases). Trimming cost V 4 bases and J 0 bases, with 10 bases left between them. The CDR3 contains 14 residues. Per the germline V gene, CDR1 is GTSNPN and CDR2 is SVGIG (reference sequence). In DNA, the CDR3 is TGTGCCTGGACAGTGGGACGCTCTGGAAACACCATATATTTT. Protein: CAWTVGRSGNTIYF.

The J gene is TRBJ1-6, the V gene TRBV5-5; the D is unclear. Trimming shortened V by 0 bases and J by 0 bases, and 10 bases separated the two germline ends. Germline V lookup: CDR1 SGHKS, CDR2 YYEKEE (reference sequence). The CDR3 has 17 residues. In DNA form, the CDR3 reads TGTGCCAGCAGCTTGGCCCCGCAGAGCTCCTATAATTCACCCCTCCACTTT. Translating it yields CASSLAPQSSYNSPLHF.

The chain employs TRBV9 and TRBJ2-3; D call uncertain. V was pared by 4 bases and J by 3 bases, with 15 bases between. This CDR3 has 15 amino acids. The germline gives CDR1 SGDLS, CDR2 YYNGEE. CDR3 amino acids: CASSPARERTDTQYF. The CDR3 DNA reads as TGTGCCAGCAGCCCCGCTAGGGAACGAACAGATACGCAGTATTTT.